The 10 T cell receptor beta chains below all came from one sample that was sequenced in a study of blood T cells in healthy people across ages. Then a second PCR, running about 6 to 12 cycles, was carried out with a sample-barcoded 5' primer and a J-beta primer mix. TCRdb re-derived calls from the 5' RACE reads in MiXCR, one entry per CDR3 protein. The data hold about 900,000 distinct CDR3 sequences, with about 44% observed a single time. Sequenced material: blood. The origin of the receptors is a man aged 30-40 years in good health.

The chain has TRBV7-2 and TRBJ2-1; D assignment may be TRBD1 or TRBD2 (5 bases each). CDR3 size: 14 residues. Germline CDR1 and CDR2: SGHTA and FQGNSA. Between the trimmed V and J ends, which lost 5 bases and 2 bases, there was a span of 10 bases. CDR3 DNA sequence: TGTGCCAGCAGCGTCGTGGGACCCTACAATGAGCAGTTCTTC. Amino acids: CASSVVGPYNEQFF.

The V call is TRBV6-2 or TRBV6-3, the J call TRBJ2-1; the D gene could be TRBD1 or TRBD2 (5 bases each). The CDR3 is 14 residues long. V lost 2 bases and J lost 7, with 12 bases in between. Germline loops: CDR1 MNHEY, CDR2 SVGEGT. CDR3 region: CASSYTPGPNEQFF. The CDR3 DNA follows: TGTGCCAGCAGTTACACCCCGGGACCTAATGAGCAGTTCTTC.

This clonotype was detected once. The CDR3 sequence: CAISTTSSTGTGELFF. Here the CDR3 DNA reads TGTGCCATCAGTACGACTAGCAGTACGGGCACCGGGGAGCTGTTTTTT. V and J are TRBV10-3 and TRBJ2-2; 7 bases map to TRBD2. J lost 4 bases, V lost 5 bases, and 10 bases had no gene match. There are 16 residues in the CDR3. The germline gives CDR1 ENHRY, CDR2 SYGVKD.

The rearrangement uses TRBV5-1 and TRBJ1-2, with unresolved D. The V end was cut by 9 bases, the J end by 8 bases, with 14 bases between. CDR3 length: 11 residues. Germline CDR1 is SGHRS and CDR2 is YFSETQ. CDR3 region: CATTSGWGYTF. The CDR3 DNA follows: TGCGCCACCACCTCCGGGTGGGGCTACACCTTC.

This clonotype was seen more than once but under ten times. J is TRBJ2-1 and V is TRBV7-9; TRBD1 aligns across 10 bases. The V and J ends lost 3 bases and 5 bases, in that order; junction bases with no gene match: 4. CDR3 length equals 15 residues. Germline assignment: CDR1 SEHNR and CDR2 FQNEAQ (reference sequence). DNA of the CDR3: TGTGCCAGCAGCTTCGGGACAGGGGACAACAATGAGCAGTTCTTC. It is translated as CASSFGTGDNNEQFF.

This clonotype was seen just once. The chain carries TRBV10-3 and TRBJ1-1; D remains unclear. The CDR3 runs 13 residues. Germline V gene data show CDR1 as ENHRY and CDR2 as SYGVKD. The V end was cut by 7 bases, the J end by 1 base, with 10 bases between. This CDR3 reads CAIINRENTEAFF. The CDR3 nucleotides are TGTGCCATCATAAACAGAGAGAACACTGAAGCTTTCTTT.

V is TRBV9 and J is TRBJ1-5; a weak D match, TRBD1 (6 bases). V gave up 3 bases and J gave up 4 bases, with 17 bases separating them. CDR1 is SGDLS and CDR2 is YYNGEE in the germline V gene. The CDR3 length is 16 residues. In DNA, the CDR3 is TGTGCCAGCAGCGAAGGGGGACATGGATCTAATCAGCCCCAGCATTTT. Its translation: CASSEGGHGSNQPQHF.

This chain connects TRBV7-2 to TRBJ2-3; D is uncertain. The germline CDR1 and CDR2 sequences are SGHTA and FQGNSA. This CDR3 comprises 15 residues. Trimming shortened V by 5 bases and J by 2 bases, and 14 bases separated the two germline ends. The CDR3: CASSQSSNPTDTQYF. The CDR3 nucleotides read TGTGCCAGCAGCCAAAGCAGCAATCCCACAGATACGCAGTATTTT.

The chain joins TRBV27 to TRBJ2-1, with TRBD1 as a possible D gene (5 bases). CDR3 length: 12 amino acids. Germline CDR1 reads MNHEY; CDR2 reads SMNVEV (reference sequence). V was trimmed by 2 bases and J by 9 bases, leaving 8 bases between them. CDR3 in amino acids: CASSLRGSEQFF. The CDR3 DNA follows: TGTGCCAGCAGTTTAAGGGGAAGTGAGCAGTTCTTC.

V and J are TRBV20-1 and TRBJ2-1; 9 nucleotides line up with TRBD1. The germline V gene has CDR1 DFQATT and CDR2 SNEGSKA (reference sequence). The J segment lost 4 bases and the V segment lost 5 bases, leaving 9 bases of the junction unmatched. The CDR3 length is 15 residues. CDR3 bases: TGCAGTGCTCAGTCCGGGACAGGGTGGTACAATGAGCAGTTCTTC. Protein sequence: CSAQSGTGWYNEQFF.